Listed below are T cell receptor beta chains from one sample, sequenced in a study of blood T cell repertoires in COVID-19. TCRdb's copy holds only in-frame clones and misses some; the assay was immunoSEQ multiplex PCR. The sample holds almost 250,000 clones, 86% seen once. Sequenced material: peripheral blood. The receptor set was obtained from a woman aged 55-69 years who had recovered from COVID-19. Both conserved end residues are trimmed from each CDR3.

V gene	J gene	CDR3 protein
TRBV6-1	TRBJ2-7	ASSEEGRGAYEQY
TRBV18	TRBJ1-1	ASSLEPGGPGMNTEAF
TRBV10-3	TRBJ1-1	AISRQLNTEAF
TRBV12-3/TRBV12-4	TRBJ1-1	ASRGSGTEAF
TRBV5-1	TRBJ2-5	ASTSTGGYETQY
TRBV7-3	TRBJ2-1	ASSAELYNEQF
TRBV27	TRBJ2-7	ASSFAPAGGSLVGEQY
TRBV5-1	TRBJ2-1	ASRLANEQF
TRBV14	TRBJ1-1	ASLPRGWEGTEAF
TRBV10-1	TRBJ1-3	ASIGDRRQLLSGNTIY
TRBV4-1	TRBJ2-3	ASSQAITLMGLDTQY